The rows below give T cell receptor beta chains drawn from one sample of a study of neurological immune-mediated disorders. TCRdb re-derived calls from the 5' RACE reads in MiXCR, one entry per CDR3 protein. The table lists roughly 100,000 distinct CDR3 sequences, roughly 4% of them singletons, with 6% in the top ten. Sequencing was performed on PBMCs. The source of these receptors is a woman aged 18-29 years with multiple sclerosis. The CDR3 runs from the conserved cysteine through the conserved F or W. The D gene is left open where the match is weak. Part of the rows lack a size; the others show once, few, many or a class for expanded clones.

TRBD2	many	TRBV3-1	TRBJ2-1	TGTGCCAGCAGCCAAGATTTGGCGGGAGGGAGTGATGAGCAGTTCTTC	CASSQDLAGGSDEQFF
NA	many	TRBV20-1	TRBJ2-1	TGCAGTGCTAGTGGGTTAGGAGACGACAGTGAGCAGTTCTTC	CSASGLGDDSEQFF
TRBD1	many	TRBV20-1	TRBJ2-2	TGCAGTGCTAAAGGGGGCAGCAGCACCGGGGAGCTGTTTTTT	CSAKGGSSTGELFF
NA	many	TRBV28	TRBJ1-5	TGTGCCAGCAGTTTCTCAGATCAGCCCCAGCATTTT	CASSFSDQPQHF
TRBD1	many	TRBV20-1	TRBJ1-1	TGCAGTGCTCATGGTAGGGGGCCTGGTGAAGCTTTCTTT	CSAHGRGPGEAFF
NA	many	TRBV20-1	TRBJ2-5	TGCAGTGCTAGAGAGGTGGGAGGTGCGGAGACCCAGTACTTC	CSAREVGGAETQYF
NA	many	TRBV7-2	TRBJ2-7	TGTGCCAGCAGCTTAGTCCCAGACTACGAGCAGTACTTC	CASSLVPDYEQYF
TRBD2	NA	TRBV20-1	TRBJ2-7	TGCAGTGCTATAAGCGGGACCGGCCTGGAAGAGCAGTACTTC	CSAISGTGLEEQYF
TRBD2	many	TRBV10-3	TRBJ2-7	TGTGCCATCAGTGAGTCGGGAGGGAAGGGAACCTACGAGCAGTACTTC	CAISESGGKGTYEQYF
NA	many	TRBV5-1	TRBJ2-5	TGCGCCAGCAGCATGCTTCCGGGGAGTTCCGAGACCCAGTACTTC	CASSMLPGSSETQYF
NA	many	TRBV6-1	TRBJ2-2	TGTGCCACCAACGGAGGGCCTGAGTTCGGGGAGCTGTTTTTT	CATNGGPEFGELFF
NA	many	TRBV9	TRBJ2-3	TGTGCCAGCAGCGGCGGGACTCATCGCACAGATACGCAGTATTTT	CASSGGTHRTDTQYF
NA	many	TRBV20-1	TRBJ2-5	TGCAGTGCTAGAGATCTCGGGGTCCTGGGAGAGACCCAGTACTTC	CSARDLGVLGETQYF
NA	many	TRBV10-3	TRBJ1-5	TGTGCCTCCCAAAGGGGCAGCCCTGAAGTTAGCAATCAGCCCCAGCATTTT	CASQRGSPEVSNQPQHF
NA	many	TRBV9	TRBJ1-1	TGTGCCAGCAGCGCCGTAGGACGGGGGACTGAAGCTTTCTTT	CASSAVGRGTEAFF
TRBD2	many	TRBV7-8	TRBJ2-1	TGTGCCAGCAGCTTAGCAACGGGGGGGCCAACCTACAATGAGCAGTTCTTC	CASSLATGGPTYNEQFF
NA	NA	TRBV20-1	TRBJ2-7	TGCAGTGCTAGAGAGGGGCGTGACGGATACTACGAGCAGTACTTC	CSAREGRDGYYEQYF
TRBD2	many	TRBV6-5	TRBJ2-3	TGTGCCAGCAGTTCTTTCGGACTAGCGGGGGATGGGGATACGCAGTATTTT	CASSSFGLAGDGDTQYF
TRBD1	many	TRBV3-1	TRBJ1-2	TGTGCCAGCGGACAGGGAGTTTGGGGCTACACCTTC	CASGQGVWGYTF
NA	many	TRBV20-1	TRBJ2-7	TGCAGTGCTTCCGCGGACCCTTACGAGCAGTACTTC	CSASADPYEQYF
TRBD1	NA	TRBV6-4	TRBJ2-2	TGTGCCAGCAGTCGTTCCCCGGGACAGGGCACCACCGGGGAGCTGTTTTTT	CASSRSPGQGTTGELFF
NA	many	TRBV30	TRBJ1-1	TGTGCCTGGAATCTCGTAAGGGGAACTGAAGCTTTCTTT	CAWNLVRGTEAFF
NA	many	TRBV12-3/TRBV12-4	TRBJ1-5	TGTGCCAGCAGGCTGACGCTAGGGGAACAGCCCCAGCATTTT	CASRLTLGEQPQHF
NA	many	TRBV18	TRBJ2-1	TGTGCCAGCTCACCCGCTTGGGGGAGGAATGAGCAGTTCTTC	CASSPAWGRNEQFF
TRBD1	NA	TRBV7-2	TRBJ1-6	TGTGCCAGCAGCTTAGACAGGGGGCGATCAACCCTCAACTTT	CASSLDRGRSTLNF
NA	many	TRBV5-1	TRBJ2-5	TGCGCCAGCAGCTTTGGGATCGCAGGAACGACCCAAGAGACCCAGTACTTC	CASSFGIAGTTQETQYF
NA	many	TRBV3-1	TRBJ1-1	TGTGCCAGCAGCCCCGGGACGAGGACTGAAGCTTTCTTT	CASSPGTRTEAFF
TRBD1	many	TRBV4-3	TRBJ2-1	TGCGCCAGCAGCCAAGGGACAGGGGACTACAATGAGCAGTTCTTC	CASSQGTGDYNEQFF
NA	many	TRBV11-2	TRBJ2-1	TGTGCCAGCACCCAGGGAATGGTGAATGAGCAGTTCTTC	CASTQGMVNEQFF
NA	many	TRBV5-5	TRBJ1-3	TGTGCCAGCAGCTTGGTAGGGGGGCCCAGTGGAAACACCATATATTTT	CASSLVGGPSGNTIYF
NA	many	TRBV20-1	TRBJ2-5	TGCAGTGCAACAGACGGCGCGAACCCGAAAGAGACCCAGTACTTC	CSATDGANPKETQYF
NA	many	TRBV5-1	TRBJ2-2	TGCGCCAGCAGCTTGGCTTCCAGCACCGGGGAGCTGTTTTTT	CASSLASSTGELFF
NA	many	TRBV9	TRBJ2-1	TGTGCCAGCAGCGTAGGTGGGTTTTTATCCTACAATGAGCAGTTCTTC	CASSVGGFLSYNEQFF
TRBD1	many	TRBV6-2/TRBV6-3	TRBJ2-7	TGTGCCAGCAGCTCGACAGGGACCTACGAGCAGTACTTC	CASSSTGTYEQYF
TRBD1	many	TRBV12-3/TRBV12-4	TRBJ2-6	TGTGCCAGCAGACGGACAGGGGGTAGATCTGGGGCCAACGTCCTGACTTTC	CASRRTGGRSGANVLTF